The 12 T cell receptor beta chains below come from one sample, sequenced in a study of cytomegalovirus exposure and HLA in healthy donors. PCR was performed using 60 Vbeta and 13 Jbeta primers. Assay: immunoSEQ multiplex PCR; the TCRdb copy retains only in-frame clones and omits some. Here the sample spans approximately 160,000 clones, 64% being singletons. Sequencing was performed on PBMCs. These receptors were collected from a woman in her twenties or thirties in good health and CMV-seropositive.

The table lists this clone with a few counts. J is TRBJ1-1 and V is TRBV4-1; D is perhaps TRBD1 (6 bases). This CDR3 spans 14 amino acids. Germline V gene data show CDR1 as MGHRA and CDR2 as YSYEKL. Trimming pared 7 bases from V and 5 bases from J, leaving 17 bases between. The CDR3 loop is CASMQGSGRTEAFF. The CDR3 DNA reads TGCGCCAGCATGCAGGGGTCTGGGCGAACTGAAGCTTTCTTT.

The J gene is TRBJ1-5, the V gene TRBV6-1; D possibly corresponds to TRBD1 (5 bases). V lost 1 base, J lost 9 bases, and 22 bases lay in between. The germline gives CDR1 MNHNS, CDR2 SASEGT. The CDR3 extends over 17 amino acids. In nucleotides, the CDR3 is TGTGCCAGCAGTGAAGATTCGTGGCGGACATCCCTTACGCCCCAGCATTTT. Residues: CASSEDSWRTSLTPQHF.

This clone was found once. V and J are TRBV18 and TRBJ2-3, with unresolved D. With 3 bases removed from V and 2 bases from J, the gap between germline ends came to 6 bases. Germline CDR1 reads KGHSH; CDR2 reads LQKENI. The CDR3 runs to 13 residues. The CDR3 bases are TGTGCCAGCTCACCCCTATCCACAGATACGCAGTATTTT. Its protein is CASSPLSTDTQYF.

This clone was counted a few times. The CDR3 loop reads CASRSGVNTEAFF. The CDR3 coding sequence is TGTGCCAGCAGATCAGGGGTGAACACTGAAGCTTTCTTT. The chain recombines TRBV27 with TRBJ1-1, with D possibly being TRBD1 (6 bases). This CDR3 contains 13 residues. V lost 6 bases, J lost 0 bases, and 8 bases lay in between. Germline assignment: CDR1 MNHEY and CDR2 SMNVEV (reference sequence).

The rearrangement uses TRBV9 and TRBJ2-1, with 9 bases lining up with TRBD2. Germline lookup yields CDR1 SGDLS and CDR2 YYNGEE. This CDR3 has 16 residues. V lost 0 bases, J lost 4 bases, and 5 bases stayed unmatched. The DNA of the CDR3 is TGTGCCAGCAGCGTAGAGGGCGGGGGGGTTTACAATGAGCAGTTCTTC. Its translation is CASSVEGGGVYNEQFF.

This clone came up a few times. The chain employs TRBV7-8 and TRBJ2-7, with 9 bases aligning to TRBD2. J lost 3 bases, V lost 4 bases, and 13 bases had no gene match. Germline loops: CDR1 SGHVS, CDR2 FQNEAQ. The CDR3 contains 17 residues. As DNA, the CDR3 is TGTGCCAGCAGCTCCCGTACTAGCGGGCTCCTCCGCTACGAGCAGTACTTC. Protein sequence: CASSSRTSGLLRYEQYF.

There are a few counts of this clone. This chain connects TRBV30 to TRBJ1-5, with 7 bases identical to TRBD1. The V gene end was trimmed by 2 bases and the J gene end by 4 bases; junction bases not matched to a gene: 8. The V gene's germline CDR1 is GTSNPN and CDR2 SVGIG (reference sequence). The CDR3 is 15 amino acids. DNA for the CDR3: TGTGCCTGGAGTACAACAAACAGGGGAAATCAGCCCCAGCATTTT. This gives the protein CAWSTTNRGNQPQHF.

In nucleotides, the CDR3 is TGTGCCAGTAGTATCGGCCAGCGTAATTCACCCCTCCACTTT. This codes for CASSIGQRNSPLHF. The chain uses TRBV19 and TRBJ1-6; D remains ambiguous. There are 14 residues in the CDR3. CDR1 LNHDA and CDR2 SQIVND come from the germline V gene (reference sequence). V was cut by 3 bases and J by 6 bases, with 9 bases left in between.

The chain carries TRBV28 and TRBJ1-1; TRBD1 might be the D (5 bases). CDR3 size: 14 residues. The V gene's germline CDR1 is MDHEN and CDR2 SYDVKM. V shed 6 bases and J shed 5 bases, with 16 bases lying between them. CDR3 residues: CASSHRGGRTEAFF. CDR3 nucleotide sequence: TGTGCCAGCAGCCATAGGGGCGGGAGGACTGAAGCTTTCTTT.

This chain links TRBV5-1 with TRBJ2-5, with a tentative D call TRBD1 (6 bases). This CDR3 comprises 15 residues. V was cut by 4 bases and J by 2 bases, with 15 bases left in between. Looked up from germline, CDR1 is SGHRS and CDR2 is YFSETQ. Here the CDR3 reads CASSKSRGTQETQYF. In DNA form, the CDR3 reads TGCGCCAGCAGCAAAAGCAGGGGAACACAAGAGACCCAGTACTTC.

A single count supports this clone. The rearrangement uses TRBV18 and TRBJ2-3, with 8 positions matching TRBD2. Germline CDR1 and CDR2: KGHSH and LQKENI. The CDR3 contains 19 residues. The ends lost 1 base at V and 0 bases at J; junction bases unmatched: 12. As DNA, the CDR3 is TGTGCCAGCTCACCACGCGGCGGGGGGCGGAGGGGAAGCACAGATACGCAGTATTTT. It translates to CASSPRGGGRRGSTDTQYF.

The chain carries TRBV7-8 and TRBJ1-5; D ambiguous. This CDR3 has 13 amino acids. Looked up from germline, CDR1 is SGHVS and CDR2 is FQNEAQ. V was clipped by 3 bases and J by 5 bases, with 8 bases between them. CDR3 sequence reads: CASSLMSDQPQHF. DNA of the CDR3: TGTGCCAGCAGCTTGATGAGTGATCAGCCCCAGCATTTT.